This TCR beta chain was sequenced in a study of technical replicates of blood from a handful of donors. The V gene lost 0 bases and the J gene lost 0 bases, with 7 bases spanning the gap. The CDR3 runs to 15 residues. Germline CDR1 and CDR2: SGDLS and YYNGEE. Some clones are missing from TCRdb's copy, which holds only in-frame ones; the method was immunoSEQ multiplex PCR. The data contain 56,000 or so clones, nearly 95% of them seen just once; the ten biggest clones take up approximately 3.4%. The chain has TRBV9 and TRBJ1-3; D uncertain. Source material: PBMCs. The clonotype originates from a human donor in good health. Some clones in this sample may be carry-over from other donors' samples. CDR3 coding DNA: TGTGCCAGCAGCGTAGATGGCAGCTCTGGAAACACCATATATTTT. It specifies CASSVDGSSGNTIYF.